Shown below are 3 T cell receptor beta chains from a single sample sequenced in a study of blood T cell repertoires in COVID-19 (dated by TCRdb to 2018 to 2021). Library preparation employed the immunoSEQ multiplex PCR assay. TCRdb took over this immuneACCESS table, retaining in-frame rearrangements with V and J assigned. Such tables are incomplete; in checked studies, under half of the missing clones stem from an unresolved V gene, and the remainder is unexplained. Present in this sample are tens of thousands of clones, around 68% of which were seen just once. The ten top clones hold around 10% of the sample. The source material was peripheral blood. All receptors derive from a woman aged 70-85 years with acute or convalescent COVID-19.

V and J are TRBV23-1 and TRBJ1-4, with D possibly matching TRBD1 (5 bases). TRBV23-1 is reported as an ORF; its role is uncertain. The V end lost 1 base, the J end lost 8 bases, and 8 bases lay between the germline ends. The CDR3 is 13 residues long. The DNA of the CDR3 is TGCGCCAGCAGTCAATTAGGGGCAGAAAAACTGTTTTTT. Translation gives CASSQLGAEKLFF.

The rearrangement uses TRBV2 and TRBJ2-7; 8 bases match TRBD1. This CDR3 region has 15 residues. J lost 10 bases, V lost 2 bases, and 13 bases had no gene match. Per the germline V gene, CDR1 is SNHLY and CDR2 is FYNNEI. This CDR3 is CASSENPGQVTKQYF. In DNA, the CDR3 is TGTGCCAGCAGTGAAAACCCGGGACAGGTAACGAAACAGTACTTC.

The chain employs TRBV10-3 and TRBJ2-2, with D possibly matching TRBD2 (5 bases). There are 12 residues in the CDR3. With 7 bases removed from V and 5 bases from J, the gap between germline ends came to 8 bases. CDR1 is ENHRY, CDR2 SYGVKD, per germline. The CDR3 DNA is TGTGCCATCACTAGCCTGACCGGGGAGCTGTTTTTT. Translated, it gives CAITSLTGELFF.